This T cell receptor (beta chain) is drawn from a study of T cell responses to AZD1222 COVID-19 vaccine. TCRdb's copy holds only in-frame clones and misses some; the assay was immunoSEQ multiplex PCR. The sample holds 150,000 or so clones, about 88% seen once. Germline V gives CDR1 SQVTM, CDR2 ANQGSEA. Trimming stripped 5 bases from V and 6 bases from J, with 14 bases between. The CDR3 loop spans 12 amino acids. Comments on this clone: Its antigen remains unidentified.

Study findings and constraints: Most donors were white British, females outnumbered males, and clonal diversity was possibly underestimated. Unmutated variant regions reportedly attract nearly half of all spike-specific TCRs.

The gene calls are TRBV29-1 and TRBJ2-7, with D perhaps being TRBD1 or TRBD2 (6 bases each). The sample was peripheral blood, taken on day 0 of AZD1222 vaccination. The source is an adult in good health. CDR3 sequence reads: CSVRPGAGEQYF. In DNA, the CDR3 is TGCAGCGTTCGGCCGGGGGCGGGCGAGCAGTACTTC.